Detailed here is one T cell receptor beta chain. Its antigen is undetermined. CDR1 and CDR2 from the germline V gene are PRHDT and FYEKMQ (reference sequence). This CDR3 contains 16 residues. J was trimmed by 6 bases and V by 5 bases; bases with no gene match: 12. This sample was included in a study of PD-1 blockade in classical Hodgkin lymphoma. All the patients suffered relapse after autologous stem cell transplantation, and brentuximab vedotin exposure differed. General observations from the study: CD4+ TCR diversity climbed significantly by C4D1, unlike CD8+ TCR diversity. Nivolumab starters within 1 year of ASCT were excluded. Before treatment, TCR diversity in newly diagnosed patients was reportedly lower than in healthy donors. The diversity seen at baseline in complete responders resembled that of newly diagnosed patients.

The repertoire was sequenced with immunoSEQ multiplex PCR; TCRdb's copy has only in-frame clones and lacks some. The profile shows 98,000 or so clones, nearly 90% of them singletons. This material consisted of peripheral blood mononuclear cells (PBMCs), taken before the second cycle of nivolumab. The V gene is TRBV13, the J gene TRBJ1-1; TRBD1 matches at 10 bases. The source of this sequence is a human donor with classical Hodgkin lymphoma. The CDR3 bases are TGTGCCAGCAGCCCGGAGGGACAGGGGACGCGGGCTGAAGCTTTCTTT. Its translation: CASSPEGQGTRAEAFF.